These T cell receptor beta chains were read from a single sample in a study of T cells in Graves' hyperthyroidism and ophthalmopathy. TCRdb reanalysed the multiplex PCR reads using MiXCR and keeps one entry per CDR3 protein. The sample has around 190,000 distinct CDR3 sequences; less than 20% are singletons. Sequencing was done on a sample of blood. These receptors all stem from a woman between 50 and 59 years old with Graves' hyperthyroidism. Both conserved end residues are part of each CDR3. Fields, in order: clone size, V gene, D gene, J gene, CDR3 protein, CDR3 DNA. The D gene is left open where the match is weak. Some rows mark clone size as missing; the rest say once, few, many or name a class of expanded clone.

abundance: once
v_gene: TRBV5-6
d_gene: TRBD2
j_gene: TRBJ2-5
CDR3aa: CASSSSVGTSGDQETQYF
CDR3nt: TGTGCCAGCAGCTCGTCCGTCGGGACTAGCGGGGACCAAGAGACCCAGTACTTC

abundance: .
v_gene: TRBV20-1
d_gene: .
j_gene: TRBJ1-2
CDR3aa: CSARHGGDGYTF
CDR3nt: TGCAGTGCTAGACACGGCGGGGATGGCTACACCTTC

abundance: many
v_gene: TRBV7-3
d_gene: .
j_gene: TRBJ1-1
CDR3aa: CASSDRTNTEAFF
CDR3nt: TGTGCCAGCAGCGACAGGACGAACACTGAAGCTTTCTTT

abundance: many
v_gene: TRBV18
d_gene: TRBD2
j_gene: TRBJ2-7
CDR3aa: CASSLRTSGRESSYEQYF
CDR3nt: TGTGCCAGCTCCCTGCGGACTAGCGGGAGGGAGAGCTCCTACGAGCAGTACTTC

abundance: many
v_gene: TRBV7-2
d_gene: .
j_gene: TRBJ2-1
CDR3aa: CASSSRTLSGRRDYNEQFF
CDR3nt: TGTGCCAGCAGCTCCCGAACTTTGAGCGGGCGAAGGGATTACAATGAGCAGTTCTTC

abundance: many
v_gene: TRBV29-1
d_gene: .
j_gene: TRBJ2-7
CDR3aa: CSVRSNRGAYEQYF
CDR3nt: TGCAGCGTCCGGTCGAATCGGGGAGCCTACGAGCAGTACTTC

abundance: .
v_gene: TRBV5-1
d_gene: .
j_gene: TRBJ2-7
CDR3aa: CASSLGHRVDEQYF
CDR3nt: TGCGCCAGCAGCTTGGGACACAGGGTGGACGAGCAGTACTTC

abundance: few
v_gene: TRBV7-2
d_gene: TRBD2
j_gene: TRBJ2-2
CDR3aa: CASRPTSAPTGELFF
CDR3nt: TGTGCCAGCAGGCCCACTAGCGCTCCCACCGGGGAGCTGTTTTTT

abundance: .
v_gene: TRBV20-1
d_gene: .
j_gene: TRBJ2-1
CDR3aa: CSAKTTSSYNEQFF
CDR3nt: TGCAGTGCCAAGACGACAAGCTCCTACAATGAGCAGTTCTTC

abundance: .
v_gene: TRBV20-1
d_gene: .
j_gene: TRBJ2-1
CDR3aa: CSARGNKLASYNEQFF
CDR3nt: TGCAGTGCTAGAGGAAATAAGCTAGCCTCCTACAATGAGCAGTTCTTC

abundance: many
v_gene: TRBV7-9
d_gene: .
j_gene: TRBJ1-2
CDR3aa: CASSLGDRNYGYTF
CDR3nt: TGTGCCAGCAGCTTAGGCGACAGAAACTATGGCTACACCTTC

abundance: many
v_gene: TRBV9
d_gene: .
j_gene: TRBJ1-1
CDR3aa: CASSGGVGALGTEAFF
CDR3nt: TGTGCCAGCAGCGGAGGGGTGGGGGCCTTGGGCACTGAAGCTTTCTTT

abundance: many
v_gene: TRBV7-9
d_gene: .
j_gene: TRBJ2-1
CDR3aa: CASSPGGGSYNEQFF
CDR3nt: TGTGCCAGCAGCCCCGGCGGCGGGTCCTACAATGAGCAGTTCTTC

abundance: few
v_gene: TRBV30
d_gene: TRBD1
j_gene: TRBJ2-7
CDR3aa: CAWSVQGGSYEQYF
CDR3nt: TGTGCCTGGAGTGTACAGGGGGGCTCCTACGAGCAGTACTTC

abundance: .
v_gene: TRBV9
d_gene: TRBD1
j_gene: TRBJ1-2
CDR3aa: CASSPLGQGGYGYTF
CDR3nt: TGTGCCAGCAGCCCCCTGGGACAGGGCGGCTATGGCTACACCTTC

abundance: many
v_gene: TRBV18
d_gene: .
j_gene: TRBJ1-2
CDR3aa: CASSPDTGYGYTF
CDR3nt: TGTGCCAGCTCACCAGACACAGGCTATGGCTACACCTTC

abundance: many
v_gene: TRBV7-2
d_gene: .
j_gene: TRBJ2-7
CDR3aa: CASSYTQGDEQYF
CDR3nt: TGTGCCAGCAGCTACACACAGGGAGATGAGCAGTACTTC

abundance: .
v_gene: TRBV4-1
d_gene: TRBD1
j_gene: TRBJ1-4
CDR3aa: CASSQDSITGGAGEKLFF
CDR3nt: TGTGCCAGCAGCCAGGACTCGATCACAGGGGGCGCTGGGGAAAAACTGTTTTTT

abundance: .
v_gene: TRBV14
d_gene: TRBD2
j_gene: TRBJ2-3
CDR3aa: CASSPGLAGGLNTQYF
CDR3nt: TGTGCCAGCAGCCCGGGACTAGCGGGAGGGCTTAATACGCAGTATTTT

abundance: .
v_gene: TRBV7-9
d_gene: .
j_gene: TRBJ2-7
CDR3aa: CASSLTSRNEQYF
CDR3nt: TGTGCCAGCAGCTTAACTAGCCGGAACGAGCAGTACTTC

abundance: many
v_gene: TRBV7-2
d_gene: TRBD2
j_gene: TRBJ2-7
CDR3aa: CASSLPGGSYEQYF
CDR3nt: TGTGCCAGCAGCTTACCGGGAGGGTCCTACGAGCAGTACTTC

abundance: .
v_gene: TRBV5-1
d_gene: .
j_gene: TRBJ2-1
CDR3aa: CASRSGNLEQFF
CDR3nt: TGCGCCAGCAGGTCCGGGAATCTAGAGCAGTTCTTC

abundance: .
v_gene: TRBV20-1
d_gene: .
j_gene: TRBJ2-7
CDR3aa: CSARFRDGSSYEQYF
CDR3nt: TGCAGTGCTAGATTCCGGGACGGGAGCTCCTACGAGCAGTACTTC

abundance: many
v_gene: TRBV2
d_gene: TRBD1
j_gene: TRBJ1-1
CDR3aa: CASSERQGMNTEAFF
CDR3nt: TGTGCCAGCAGTGAGAGACAGGGCATGAACACTGAAGCTTTCTTT

abundance: .
v_gene: TRBV28
d_gene: TRBD1
j_gene: TRBJ2-1
CDR3aa: CASSGDRGAWNEQFF
CDR3nt: TGTGCCAGCAGCGGGGACAGGGGTGCGTGGAATGAGCAGTTCTTC

abundance: .
v_gene: TRBV27
d_gene: .
j_gene: TRBJ1-1
CDR3aa: CVSSPKKNTEAFF
CDR3nt: TGTGTCAGCAGTCCAAAGAAGAACACTGAAGCTTTCTTT